This T cell receptor (beta chain) was retrieved from a study of shared clonotypes between healthy human individuals. Sequencing used immunoSEQ multiplex PCR; TCRdb keeps in-frame clones, though not all of them. Of 2,500,000 or so clones listed, 80% to 95% were seen once; the top ten hold 0.37%. Germline V CDR1 and CDR2: SGHNT, YENEEA. This CDR3 is built from 13 residues. V dropped 1 base and J dropped 7 bases, with 7 bases sitting between them. The chain couples TRBV11-3 to TRBJ2-2; D not certain. The sample taken for sequencing was naive CD4+ T cells from PBMCs. Noted subset: CD45RA+ positively selected. The TCR sequence derives from a man aged 18 to 29 in good health. Some clones in this sample may be carry-over from other donors' samples. CDR3 sequence: CASSLVENGELFF. The CDR3 nucleotides read TGTGCCAGCAGCTTAGTAGAGAACGGGGAGCTGTTTTTT.